Each of the 23 T cell receptor beta chains below was sequenced from the same sample in a study of blood T cells in healthy people across ages. Sample-barcoded 5' priming and a J-beta primer mix drove a second PCR of roughly 7 to 11 cycles. Each CDR3 protein gets one entry after TCRdb re-called the 5' RACE reads with MiXCR. The table has about 1.6 million distinct CDR3 sequences, almost 35% seen once. Specimen: blood. Receptor source: a woman aged 30 to 39 in good health.

V is TRBV20-1 and J is TRBJ2-1; perhaps TRBD2 as D (7 bases). The CDR3 contains 18 residues. Trimming took 0 bases from V and 0 from J, leaving 18 bases between them. Germline CDR1 and CDR2: DFQATT and SNEGSKA (reference sequence). CDR3 sequence reads: CSARDLRGGGSSYNEQFF. CDR3 DNA: TGCAGTGCTAGAGATCTAAGGGGGGGGGGAAGCTCCTACAATGAGCAGTTCTTC.

CDR3 loop: CSALSSGNYNEQFF. Written as DNA, the CDR3 is TGCAGTGCCCTTTCTAGCGGGAACTACAATGAGCAGTTCTTC. The chain recombines TRBV20-1 with TRBJ2-1; 9 bases are a match to TRBD2. Germline assignment: CDR1 DFQATT and CDR2 SNEGSKA (reference sequence). There are 14 residues in the CDR3. J lost 3 bases, V lost 6 bases, and 6 bases had no gene match.

The chain uses TRBV4-1 and TRBJ2-1; 11 positions agree with TRBD2. The length of the CDR3 is 15 residues. V dropped 6 bases and J dropped 6; count of bases not matched to a gene: 7. Germline V gene sequence: CDR1 MGHRA, CDR2 YSYEKL. As DNA, the CDR3 is TGCGCCAGCAGGACCACTAGCGGGGGAATCAATGAGCAGTTCTTC. Translation gives CASRTTSGGINEQFF.

J is TRBJ1-6 and V is TRBV20-1, with 7 bases fitting TRBD1. Trimming took 7 bases from V and 4 from J; bases not matched to a gene: 7. The CDR3 runs 14 residues. Germline V gene data show CDR1 as DFQATT and CDR2 as SNEGSKA (reference sequence). The CDR3 here is CSGRRTGYNSPLHF. DNA for the CDR3: TGCAGTGGAAGAAGGACAGGATATAATTCACCCCTCCACTTT.

This clonotype was seen a handful of times. The rearrangement links TRBV11-2 to TRBJ2-1, with D unclear. The CDR3 covers 16 residues. Trimming cost V 1 base and J 3 bases, with 13 bases left between them. Germline CDR1 is SGHAT and CDR2 is FQNNGV. CDR3 sequence: CASSLGAQVNYNEQFF. The CDR3 bases are TGTGCCAGCAGCTTAGGGGCGCAGGTCAACTACAATGAGCAGTTCTTC.

The chain combines TRBV4-1 with TRBJ1-5; the D gene is possibly TRBD1 (5 bases). Trimming shortened V by 4 bases and J by 7 bases, and 17 bases separated the two germline ends. CDR1 and CDR2 from the germline V gene are MGHRA and YSYEKL. The CDR3 length is 15 residues. This CDR3 reads CASSLRSGAGQPQHF. CDR3 nucleotides: TGCGCCAGCAGCCTAAGAAGCGGGGCAGGCCAGCCCCAGCATTTT.

This clonotype was seen a handful of times. The V and J genes are TRBV7-9 and TRBJ2-7; tentatively, D is TRBD2 (6 bases). The CDR3 length is 14 residues. CDR1 and CDR2 from the germline V gene are SEHNR and FQNEAQ (reference sequence). V lost 5 bases, J lost 7 bases, and 18 bases lay in between. The CDR3 DNA is TGTGCCAGCAGCCCCTCGCGGGGATTAACGGAGCAGTACTTC. Protein: CASSPSRGLTEQYF.

The chain combines TRBV5-1 with TRBJ2-1, with D hard to call. Germline lookup yields CDR1 SGHRS and CDR2 YFSETQ. The CDR3 spans 12 residues. Trimming took 5 bases from V and 2 from J, leaving 5 bases between them. This CDR3 is CASRNTYNEQFF. In DNA, the CDR3 is TGCGCCAGCAGAAATACCTACAATGAGCAGTTCTTC.

This clonotype was picked up a small number of times. The CDR3 DNA is TGTGCCATCAGTGATAAAGCGAACACTGAAGCTTTCTTT. It codes for CAISDKANTEAFF. The chain employs TRBV10-3 and TRBJ1-1; D call uncertain. The CDR3 extends over 13 amino acids. The V gene lost 3 bases and the J gene lost 1 base, with 6 bases spanning the gap. Per germline, CDR1 ENHRY and CDR2 SYGVKD.

The chain links TRBV20-1 to TRBJ2-7; D assignment may be TRBD1 or TRBD2 (5 bases each). The CDR3 covers 13 residues. Trimming cost V 5 bases and J 2 bases, with 13 bases left between them. Germline assignment: CDR1 DFQATT and CDR2 SNEGSKA (reference sequence). CDR3 sequence (DNA): TGCAGTGCTTGGGACCGCGCAACCTACGAGCAGTACTTC. The encoded protein is CSAWDRATYEQYF.

V is TRBV5-1 and J is TRBJ2-1; possible D gene TRBD1, 5 bases. There are 17 residues in the CDR3. CDR1 and CDR2 from the germline V gene are SGHRS and YFSETQ. Trimming pared 4 bases from V and 0 bases from J, leaving 17 bases between. CDR3 sequence: CASSVTVNLNSYNEQFF. The DNA of the CDR3 is TGCGCCAGCAGCGTGACAGTGAACCTCAACTCCTACAATGAGCAGTTCTTC.

Only a few counts were recorded for this clonotype. The V gene is TRBV7-2, the J gene TRBJ1-5, with D possibly being TRBD1 (5 bases). Germline V gives CDR1 SGHTA, CDR2 FQGNSA. The CDR3 has 13 amino acids. The ends were cut back, 8 bases at V and 5 bases at J, with 13 bases in the middle. The CDR3 reads CASRAGRDQPQHF. DNA for the CDR3: TGTGCCAGCCGGGCAGGGAGGGATCAGCCCCAGCATTTT.

This clonotype was detected a few times. The gene calls are TRBV28 and TRBJ2-7, with D possibly matching TRBD2 (6 bases). The germline gives CDR1 MDHEN, CDR2 SYDVKM. V shed 7 bases and J shed 0 bases, with 16 bases lying between them. The CDR3 covers 15 residues. The CDR3 DNA sequence: TGTGCCAGCACCCCGGGCGGGACGAGCTCCTACGAGCAGTACTTC. Amino acids: CASTPGGTSSYEQYF.

There are a few counts of this clonotype. The gene calls are TRBV5-1 and TRBJ2-5; 11 bases are a match to TRBD2. The germline gives CDR1 SGHRS, CDR2 YFSETQ. CDR3 length: 15 amino acids. The J segment lost 4 bases and the V segment lost 5 bases, leaving 7 bases of the junction unmatched. In DNA, the CDR3 is TGCGCCAGCAGTATTAGCGGGGGGGCCGGAGAGACCCAGTACTTC. Protein product: CASSISGGAGETQYF.

This clonotype was seen ten or more times. The V gene is TRBV5-1, the J gene TRBJ2-7, with 9 bases matching TRBD1. The V segment lost 3 bases and the J segment 3 bases; nucleotides outside the gene matches: 4. This CDR3 is 14 amino acids long. CDR1 is SGHRS and CDR2 is YFSETQ in the germline V gene. Written as DNA, the CDR3 is TGCGCCAGCAGCTGGACAGGGGTAGGCTACGAGCAGTACTTC. It is translated as CASSWTGVGYEQYF.

The chain joins TRBV4-1 to TRBJ2-1, with TRBD2 matching 8 bases. The CDR3 is 16 amino acids. Germline lookup yields CDR1 MGHRA and CDR2 YSYEKL. The J segment lost 1 base and the V segment lost 4 bases, leaving 6 bases of the junction unmatched. The CDR3, as DNA: TGCGCCAGCAGCCGCTCCGGGACTAGGTCCTACAATGAGCAGTTCTTC. Protein product: CASSRSGTRSYNEQFF.

This clonotype showed up just once. CDR3 region: CASSVGSSGGIGTDTQYF. For the CDR3, the DNA is TGTGCCAGCAGCGTAGGATCTAGCGGGGGGATCGGCACAGATACGCAGTATTTT. The chain carries TRBV9 and TRBJ2-3; TRBD2 agrees at 11 bases. CDR3 length equals 18 residues. The junction had 7 bases not matched to a gene; V was cut back by 0 bases and J by 1 base. CDR1 and CDR2 from the germline V gene are SGDLS and YYNGEE.

This clonotype was observed a handful of times. CDR3: CASSLNPVSDTQYF. Here the CDR3 DNA reads TGTGCCAGCAGTTTAAATCCCGTTTCAGATACGCAGTATTTT. The chain combines TRBV27 with TRBJ2-3; no clear D gene. In germline, CDR1 is MNHEY, CDR2 SMNVEV (reference sequence). Trimming removed 2 bases at V and 4 bases at J, with 10 bases between. This CDR3 has 14 amino acids.

V is TRBV2 and J is TRBJ2-5, with TRBD2 identical over 8 bases. This CDR3 is built from 15 residues. Losses at the gene ends were 4 bases for V and 3 bases for J; bases not matched to a gene: 7. Germline CDR1 and CDR2: SNHLY and FYNNEI. Here the CDR3 reads CASSVRLAREETQYF. The CDR3 region has the DNA TGTGCCAGCAGTGTGAGACTAGCGCGGGAAGAGACCCAGTACTTC.

The chain combines TRBV15 with TRBJ2-3; D unclear. V dropped 4 bases and J dropped 2 bases, with 13 bases sitting between them. The CDR3 consists of 15 residues. Germline assignment: CDR1 LNHNV and CDR2 YYDKDF (reference sequence). The CDR3 bases are TGTGCCACCAGCACCCACGGGCTGAACACAGATACGCAGTATTTT. Protein sequence: CATSTHGLNTDTQYF. The full variable domain, with the rest looked up from reference TRBV15 and TRBJ2-3, is DAMVIQNPRYQVTQFGKPVTLSCSQTLNHNVMYWYQQKSSQAPKLLFHYYDKDFNNEADTPDNFQSRRPNTSFCFLDIRSPGLGDTAMYLCATSTHGLNTDTQYFGPGTRLTVL.

This clonotype appeared a few times. A read error may produce the germline difference seen at one junction end. The J gene is TRBJ2-3, the V gene TRBV12-3 or TRBV12-4, with 9 bases matching TRBD2. This CDR3 has 15 residues. CDR3 in DNA: TGTGCCAGCAGTTTTCAGGGGACTAGCACATATACGCAGTATTTT. Protein sequence: CASSFQGTSTYTQYF.

This clonotype was counted once. One end of the junction fails to match germline, which may point to a read error. The chain carries TRBV7-2 and TRBJ2-3; D is unclear. Germline values: CDR1 SGHTA, CDR2 FQGNSA. The CDR3 contains 15 residues. The CDR3 DNA sequence: TGTGCCAGCAGCTTCGGACCCCCCGTCGCAGATATGCAGTATTTT. This codes for CASSFGPPVADMQYF.

This clonotype was picked up many times. The rearrangement links TRBV29-1 to TRBJ1-1; no clear D. Trimming shortened V by 4 bases and J by 2 bases, and 8 bases separated the two germline ends. Germline CDR1 reads SQVTM; CDR2 reads ANQGSEA. The CDR3 totals 12 residues. The CDR3 coding sequence is TGCAGCGTTGCCCCGTATAACACTGAAGCTTTCTTT. Protein product: CSVAPYNTEAFF.